The 15 T cell receptor beta chains presented below share a single source sample, sequenced in a study of glioma-infiltrating T cells. Amplification of TCR alpha and beta CDR3 regions from RNA used iRepertoire nested multiplex PCR. TCRdb reprocessed the multiplex PCR reads with MiXCR, giving one entry per CDR3 protein. In the table there are 300,000 to 400,000 distinct CDR3 sequences, around 38% of which are singletons. Material: glioma tissue, nonneoplastic brain tissue, or PBMCs (not recorded which). All receptors come from a human donor with low-grade glioma or glioblastoma, undergoing nonglioma brain surgery, or in good health (not recorded which).

On this clonotype itself: This CDR3 fails to terminate in the conserved phenylalanine or tryptophan, so it likely reflects a read error. This rearrangement joins TRBV4-1 to TRBJ2-7; D unclear. The CDR3 sequence is 15 residues long. Trimming cost V 0 bases and J 2 bases, with 11 bases left between them. CDR1 is MGHRA, CDR2 YSYEKL, per germline. The CDR3 DNA sequence: TGCGCCAGCAGCCAAGAGCCAGTACAGACCTACGAGCAGTACCTC. It yields the protein CASSQEPVQTYEQYL.

This clonotype was seen only a few times. This chain uses TRBV7-8 with TRBJ1-3; D might be TRBD1 (5 bases). Trimming pared 1 base from V and 2 bases from J, leaving 12 bases between. The length of the CDR3 is 16 residues. Germline-derived CDR1 and CDR2 are SGHVS and FQNEAQ. CDR3 coding DNA: TGTGCCAGCAGCTTAGGTCCGGGGACCACTGGAAACACCATATATTTT. Its protein product is CASSLGPGTTGNTIYF.

The J gene is TRBJ1-1, the V gene TRBV3-1, with D unclear. Germline assignment: CDR1 LGHDT and CDR2 YNNKEL (reference sequence). Between the trimmed V and J ends, which lost 7 bases and 2 bases, there was a span of 14 bases. The CDR3 totals 14 residues. CDR3 DNA sequence: TGTGCCAGCACCCCAATGAGGAGTAACACTGAAGCTTTCTTT. Translated: CASTPMRSNTEAFF.

The V and J genes are TRBV20-1 and TRBJ1-5; tentative D call: TRBD1 (6 bases). Germline CDR1 reads DFQATT; CDR2 reads SNEGSKA (reference sequence). This CDR3 comprises 15 residues. Trimming removed 6 bases at V and 3 bases at J, with 18 bases between. CDR3 DNA: TGCAGTGCATTACCGTTCGGACAGTCCAATCAGCCCCAGCATTTT. It encodes CSALPFGQSNQPQHF.

The CDR3 DNA is TGCAGTGCTAGAGGGGGCATATGGGGCACTGAAGCTTTCTTT. This translates into CSARGGIWGTEAFF. The chain carries TRBV20-1 and TRBJ1-1; maybe TRBD1 (5 bases). The V and J ends lost 1 base and 4 bases respectively, with 13 bases between them. There are 14 residues in the CDR3. Germline-derived CDR1 and CDR2 are DFQATT and SNEGSKA (reference sequence).

A note on this clonotype: An end of the junction does not agree with germline; a read error may underlie this. The chain carries TRBV12-3 or TRBV12-4 and TRBJ2-3; no clear D. The CDR3 loop spans 14 amino acids. This CDR3 reads CASSFDGRTYTQYF. CDR3 nucleotide sequence: TGTGCCAGCAGTTTTGACGGCCGCACATATACGCAGTATTTT.

CDR3 residues: CATSRSGVQFADTQYF. CDR3 bases: TGTGCCACCAGTAGGAGCGGGGTTCAATTTGCAGATACGCAGTATTTT. The V and J genes are TRBV24-1 and TRBJ2-3; TRBD2 matches 7 bases. The CDR3 extends over 16 amino acids. The germline V gene encodes CDR1 KGHDR and CDR2 SFDVKD. The V and J ends lost 6 bases and 4 bases, in that order; junction bases with no gene match: 12.

The V and J genes are TRBV7-3 and TRBJ1-6; no firm D call. CDR1 SGHTA and CDR2 FQGTGA come from the germline V gene. The CDR3 sequence is 14 residues long. V lost 6 bases to trimming and J lost 7 bases, with 13 bases between them. Here the CDR3 reads CASRGIDPNSPLHF. CDR3 sequence (DNA): TGTGCCAGCAGGGGGATCGATCCAAATTCACCCCTCCACTTT. Together with reference TRBV7-3 and TRBJ1-6, the CDR3 gives the full variable domain: GAGVSQTPSNKVTEKGKYVELRCDPISGHTALYWYRQSLGQGPEFLIYFQGTGAADDSGLPNDRFFAVRPEGSVSTLKIQRTERGDSAVYLCASRGIDPNSPLHFGNGTRLTVT.

For this clonotype: One end of the junction does not line up with germline, which may come from a read error. The chain uses TRBV4-1 and TRBJ1-2; D perhaps matches TRBD1 (6 bases). The CDR3 is 15 amino acids. Germline CDR1 is MGHRA and CDR2 is YSYEKL. The DNA of the CDR3 is TGCGCCAGCAGTCAAGTTAGGACAGCGAGCTATGGCTACACCTTC. Translated, it gives CASSQVRTASYGYTF.

This clonotype was found a few times. This rearrangement joins TRBV15 to TRBJ1-4, with D tentatively TRBD1 (6 bases). The V end lost 1 base, the J end lost 3 bases, and 12 bases lay between the germline ends. From germline, CDR1 is LNHNV and CDR2 YYDKDF (reference sequence). The CDR3 has 16 residues. The CDR3 bases are TGTGCCACCAGCAGAGTGTGGGACATTGCTAATGAAAAACTGTTTTTT. This gives the protein CATSRVWDIANEKLFF.

This clonotype was observed many times. This chain uses TRBV28 with TRBJ2-1; 8 nucleotides agree with TRBD2. The V gene end was trimmed by 5 bases and the J gene end by 2 bases; junction bases not matched to a gene: 8. CDR1 is MDHEN and CDR2 is SYDVKM in the germline V gene. The length of the CDR3 is 16 residues. The CDR3 sequence is CASSHEAGAPYNEQFF. The CDR3 DNA is TGTGCCAGCAGTCACGAAGCGGGAGCCCCCTACAATGAGCAGTTCTTC.

There are a few counts of this clonotype. CDR3 in DNA: TGTGCCAGTAGTATAGCCGGGGAGCTGTTTTTT. Its protein is CASSIAGELFF. The rearrangement joins TRBV19 to TRBJ2-2, with D unclear. The germline gives CDR1 LNHDA, CDR2 SQIVND (reference sequence). The V gene lost 1 base and the J gene lost 6 bases, with 0 bases spanning the gap. The CDR3 is 11 amino acids.

The genes are TRBV7-9 and TRBJ2-1; TRBD1 matches 8 bases. Germline V gene sequence: CDR1 SEHNR, CDR2 FQNEAQ (reference sequence). The CDR3 extends over 15 amino acids. The V and J ends lost 5 bases and 3 bases, in that order; junction bases with no gene match: 6. This CDR3 is CASSPLGQDYNEQFF. DNA of the CDR3: TGTGCCAGCAGCCCCTTGGGACAGGACTACAATGAGCAGTTCTTC. Filled out from reference TRBV7-9 and TRBJ2-1, the complete variable domain reads DTGVSQNPRHKITKRGQNVTFRCDPISEHNRLYWYRQTLGQGPEFLTYFQNEAQLEKSRLLSDRFSAERPKGSFSTLEIQRTEQGDSAMYLCASSPLGQDYNEQFFGPGTRLTVL.

The chain combines TRBV11-2 with TRBJ1-5, with D hard to call. Germline V lookup: CDR1 SGHAT, CDR2 FQNNGV. V lost 1 base, J lost 6 bases, and 7 bases lay in between. The CDR3 has 13 residues. The CDR3 DNA reads as TGTGCCAGCAGCTTAGGCGAGGGTCAGCCCCAGCATTTT. Translation: CASSLGEGQPQHF.

This clonotype was seen only a few times. This chain links TRBV7-2 with TRBJ1-1; tentatively, D is TRBD1 (6 bases). Trimming pared 3 bases from V and 1 base from J, leaving 12 bases between. This CDR3 is 15 amino acids long. The germline gives CDR1 SGHTA, CDR2 FQGNSA. The CDR3 nucleotides read TGTGCCAGCAGCTTTATGGACAGTTCGAACACTGAAGCTTTCTTT. It yields the protein CASSFMDSSNTEAFF.